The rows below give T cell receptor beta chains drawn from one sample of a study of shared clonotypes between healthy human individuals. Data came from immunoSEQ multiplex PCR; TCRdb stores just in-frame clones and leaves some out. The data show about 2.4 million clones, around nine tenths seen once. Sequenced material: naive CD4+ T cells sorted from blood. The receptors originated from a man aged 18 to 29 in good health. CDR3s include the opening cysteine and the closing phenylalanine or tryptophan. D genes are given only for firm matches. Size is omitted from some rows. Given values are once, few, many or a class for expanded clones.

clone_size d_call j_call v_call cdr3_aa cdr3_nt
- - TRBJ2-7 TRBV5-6 CASSLGGLGQGEQYF TGTGCCAGCAGCTTAGGGGGGTTAGGCCAAGGCGAGCAGTACTTC
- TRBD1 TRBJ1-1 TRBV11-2 CASSLGQYTEAFF TGTGCCAGCAGCTTGGGACAGTACACTGAAGCTTTCTTT
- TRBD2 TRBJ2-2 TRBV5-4 CASSPRAGGNTGELFF TGTGCCAGCAGCCCTCGGGCGGGGGGGAACACCGGGGAGCTGTTTTTT
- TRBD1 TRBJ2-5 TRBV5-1 CASAMIQGARETQYF TGCGCCAGCGCGATGATTCAGGGGGCCCGAGAGACCCAGTACTTC
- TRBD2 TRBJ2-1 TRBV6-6 CASRLTSGGKNEQFF TGTGCCAGCAGATTGACTAGCGGGGGTAAGAATGAGCAGTTCTTC
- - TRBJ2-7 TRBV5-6 CASSFVGNKNEQYF TGTGCCAGCAGCTTTGTCGGGAACAAAAACGAGCAGTACTTC
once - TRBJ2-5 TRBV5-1 CASSSARKEAQYF TGCGCCAGCAGCTCCGCACGGAAGGAGGCCCAGTACTTC
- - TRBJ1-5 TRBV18 CASSPGGYSQPQHF TGTGCCAGCTCACCTGGGGGGTATAGTCAGCCCCAGCATTTT
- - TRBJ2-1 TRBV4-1 CASSRVVAPLYNEQFF TGCGCCAGCAGCCGGGTAGTGGCCCCTCTCTACAATGAGCAGTTCTTC
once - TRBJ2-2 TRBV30 CAWSVGQGETGELFF TGTGCCTGGAGTGTAGGGCAGGGAGAGACCGGGGAGCTGTTTTTT
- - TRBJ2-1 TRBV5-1 CASSSTGSREQFF TGCGCCAGCAGCTCCACAGGGTCGCGTGAGCAGTTCTTC
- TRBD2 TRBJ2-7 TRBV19 CASTPSSGRAGEQYF TGTGCCAGCACGCCCTCTAGCGGGAGGGCCGGCGAGCAGTACTTC
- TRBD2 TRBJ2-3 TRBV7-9 CASSSPKRGTDTQYF TGTGCCAGCAGCTCTCCTAAGCGGGGTACAGATACGCAGTATTTT
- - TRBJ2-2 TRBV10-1 CASSTESPGTGELFF TGCGCCAGCAGTACTGAGTCCCCGGGGACCGGGGAGCTGTTTTTT
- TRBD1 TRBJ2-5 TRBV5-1 CASSLTGGRQETQYF TGCGCCAGCAGCTTGACAGGGGGCCGCCAAGAGACCCAGTACTTC
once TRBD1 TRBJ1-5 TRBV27 CASSSRGQLSNQPQHF TGTGCCAGCAGTTCACGGGGACAGTTAAGCAATCAGCCCCAGCATTTT
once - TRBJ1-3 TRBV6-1 CASSGQGYTIYF TGTGCCAGCAGTGGCCAGGGTTACACCATATATTTT
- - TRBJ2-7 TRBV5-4 CASSLRSLGPYEQYF TGTGCCAGCAGCTTGAGGTCTCTGGGCCCCTACGAGCAGTACTTC
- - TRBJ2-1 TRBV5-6 CASSIWTGYNEQFF TGTGCCAGCAGCATTTGGACGGGGTACAATGAGCAGTTCTTC
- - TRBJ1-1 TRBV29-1 CSVAGRLNTEAFF TGCAGCGTTGCGGGCCGGTTGAACACTGAAGCTTTCTTT
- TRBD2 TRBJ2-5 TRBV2 CASRSSGGPQGTQYF TGTGCCAGCAGGTCTAGCGGGGGCCCACAAGGGACCCAGTACTTC
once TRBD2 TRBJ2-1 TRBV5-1 CASSLESGRPNEQFF TGCGCCAGCAGCTTGGAAAGCGGGAGGCCAAATGAGCAGTTCTTC
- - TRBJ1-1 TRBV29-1 CSVAGTVNTEAFF TGCAGCGTTGCGGGGACGGTGAACACTGAAGCTTTCTTT
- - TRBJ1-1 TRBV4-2 CASSQVTGMNTEAFF TGTGCCAGCAGCCAAGTAACGGGGATGAACACTGAAGCTTTCTTT
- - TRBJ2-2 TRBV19 CASTLGISTGELFF TGTGCCAGTACCCTGGGAATATCTACCGGGGAGCTGTTTTTT
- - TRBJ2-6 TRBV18 CASSGGGANVLTF TGTGCCAGCTCAGGAGGTGGGGCCAACGTCCTGACTTTC
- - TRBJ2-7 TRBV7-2 CASSLEGSSYEQYF TGTGCCAGCAGCTTAGAGGGGTCATCCTACGAGCAGTACTTC
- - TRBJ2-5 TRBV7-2 CASSLSLGREEAQYF TGTGCCAGCAGCCTATCACTAGGGAGAGAAGAGGCCCAGTACTTC
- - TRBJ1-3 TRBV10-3 CAISERGFGNTIYF TGTGCCATCAGTGAGAGAGGGTTTGGAAACACCATATATTTT
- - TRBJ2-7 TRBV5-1 CASSLATGYEQYF TGCGCCAGCAGCTTGGCCACAGGTTACGAGCAGTACTTC
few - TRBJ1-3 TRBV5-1 CASSLGSSGNTIYF TGCGCCAGCAGCTTGGGTAGCTCTGGAAACACCATATATTTT
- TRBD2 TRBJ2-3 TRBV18 CASSPRTSPDTQYF TGTGCCAGCTCACCACGGACTAGCCCAGATACGCAGTATTTT
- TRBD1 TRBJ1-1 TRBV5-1 CASSLALGQGYEAFF TGCGCCAGCAGCTTGGCCCTGGGACAGGGGTATGAAGCTTTCTTT
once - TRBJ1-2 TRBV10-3 CAISELQGQGYGYTF TGTGCCATCAGTGAGTTGCAGGGCCAGGGCTATGGCTACACCTTC
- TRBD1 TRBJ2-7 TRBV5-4 CASSLGQGANSYEQYF TGTGCCAGCAGCTTAGGACAGGGGGCGAACTCCTACGAGCAGTACTTC
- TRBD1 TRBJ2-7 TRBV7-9 CASSLAATGAEQYF TGTGCCAGCAGCTTAGCCGCGACAGGGGCCGAGCAGTACTTC
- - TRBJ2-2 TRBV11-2 CASNQGTLHTGELFF TGTGCCAGCAACCAGGGGACTCTTCACACCGGGGAGCTGTTTTTT
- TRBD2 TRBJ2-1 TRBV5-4 CASSSQRGAVLNEQFF TGTGCCAGCAGCTCACAGCGGGGGGCGGTTCTAAATGAGCAGTTCTTC
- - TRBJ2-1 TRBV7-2 CASSLGVGGRREQFF TGTGCCAGCAGCTTAGGGGTCGGGGGGCGACGTGAGCAGTTCTTC
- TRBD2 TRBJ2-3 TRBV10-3 CAIRAGETDTQYF TGTGCCATCAGGGCGGGGGAGACAGATACGCAGTATTTT
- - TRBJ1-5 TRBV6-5 CASSRSSNQPQHF TGTGCCAGCAGCCGGTCTAGCAATCAGCCCCAGCATTTT
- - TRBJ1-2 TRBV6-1 CASSEGVRAYGYTF TGTGCCAGCAGTGAAGGGGTCCGCGCTTATGGCTACACCTTC
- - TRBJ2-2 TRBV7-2 CASSPKNTGELFF TGTGCCAGCAGCCCCAAGAACACCGGGGAGCTGTTTTTT
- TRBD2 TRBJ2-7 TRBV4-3 CASSRLPAGGTYEQYF TGCGCCAGCAGCCGTTTGCCGGCGGGAGGGACGTACGAGCAGTACTTC
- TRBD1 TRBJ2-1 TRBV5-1 CASSLDGQATNEQFF TGCGCCAGCAGCTTAGATGGACAGGCAACCAATGAGCAGTTCTTC
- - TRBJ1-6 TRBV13 CASSLDERSPLHF TGTGCCAGCAGCTTAGATGAGCGGTCACCCCTCCACTTT
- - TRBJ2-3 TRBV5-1 CASSFHTGSDTQYF TGCGCCAGCAGCTTCCACACAGGGTCAGATACGCAGTATTTT
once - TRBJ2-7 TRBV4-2 CASSQRLEVPEQYF TGTGCCAGCAGCCAAAGACTAGAGGTCCCTGAGCAGTACTTC
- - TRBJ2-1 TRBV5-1 CASTPSGGPYNEQFF TGCGCCAGCACCCCGAGTGGGGGGCCCTACAATGAGCAGTTCTTC
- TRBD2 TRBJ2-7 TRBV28 CASSPPGLGNYYEQYF TGTGCCAGCAGTCCCCCGGGACTAGGCAATTACTACGAGCAGTACTTC
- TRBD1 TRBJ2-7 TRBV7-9 CASSYDRGDYEQYF TGTGCCAGCAGCTACGACAGGGGGGATTACGAGCAGTACTTC